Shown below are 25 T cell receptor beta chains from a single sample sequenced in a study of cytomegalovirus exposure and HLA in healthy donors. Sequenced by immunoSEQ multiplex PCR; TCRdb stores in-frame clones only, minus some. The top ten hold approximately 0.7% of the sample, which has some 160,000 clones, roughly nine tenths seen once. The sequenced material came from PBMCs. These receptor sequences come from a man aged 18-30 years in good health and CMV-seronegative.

CDR3 bases: TGTGCCAGCAGCTCCCCGAGAGGAGGGTCTCGGGAGGGCTACACCTTC. Its protein is CASSSPRGGSREGYTF. V is TRBV7-2 and J is TRBJ1-2, with D hard to call. Trimming shortened V by 4 bases and J by 8 bases, and 23 bases separated the two germline ends. The CDR3 contains 16 residues. Germline V gene lookup returns CDR1 SGHTA and CDR2 FQGNSA.

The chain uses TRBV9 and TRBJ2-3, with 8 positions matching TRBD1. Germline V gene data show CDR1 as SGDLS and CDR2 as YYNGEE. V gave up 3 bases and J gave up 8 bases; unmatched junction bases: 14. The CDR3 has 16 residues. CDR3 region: CASSGQGTAGIGTQYF. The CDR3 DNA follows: TGTGCCAGCAGCGGACAGGGGACCGCCGGCATAGGTACGCAGTATTTT.

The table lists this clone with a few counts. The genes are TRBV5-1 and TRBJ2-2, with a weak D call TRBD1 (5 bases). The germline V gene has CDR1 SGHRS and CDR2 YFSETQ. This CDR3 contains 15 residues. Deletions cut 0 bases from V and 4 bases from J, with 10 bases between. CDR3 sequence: CASSLDRIATGELFF. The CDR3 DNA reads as TGCGCCAGCAGCTTGGACAGGATAGCCACCGGGGAGCTGTTTTTT.

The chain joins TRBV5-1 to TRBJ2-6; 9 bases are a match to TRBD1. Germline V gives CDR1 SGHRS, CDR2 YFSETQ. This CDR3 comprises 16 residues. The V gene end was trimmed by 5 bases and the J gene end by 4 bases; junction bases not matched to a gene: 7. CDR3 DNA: TGCGCCAGCAGGGTACAGGGGGCGCGCGGGGCCAACGTCCTGACTTTC. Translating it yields CASRVQGARGANVLTF.

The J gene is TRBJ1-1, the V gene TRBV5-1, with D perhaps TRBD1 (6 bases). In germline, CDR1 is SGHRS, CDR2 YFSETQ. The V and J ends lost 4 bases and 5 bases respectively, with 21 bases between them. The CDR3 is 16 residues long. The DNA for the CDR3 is TGCGCCAGCAGCGTGGGGCTTCAGGGGTGGGGGACTGAAGCTTTCTTT. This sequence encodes CASSVGLQGWGTEAFF.

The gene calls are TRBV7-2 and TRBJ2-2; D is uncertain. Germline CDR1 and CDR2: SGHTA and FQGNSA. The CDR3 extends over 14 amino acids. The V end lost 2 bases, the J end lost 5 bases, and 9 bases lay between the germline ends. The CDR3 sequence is CASSLKTSTGELFF. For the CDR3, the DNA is TGTGCCAGCAGCTTAAAGACTTCTACCGGGGAGCTGTTTTTT. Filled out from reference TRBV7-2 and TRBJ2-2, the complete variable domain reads GAGVSQSPSNKVTEKGKDVELRCDPISGHTALYWYRQSLGQGLEFLIYFQGNSAPDKSGLPSDRFSAERTGGSVSTLTIQRTQQEDSAVYLCASSLKTSTGELFFGEGSRLTVL.

In DNA form, the CDR3 reads TGTGCCAGCAGCTTGATCGGGAGCAAAGAGCAGTACGTC. This gives the protein CASSLIGSKEQYV. The chain links TRBV5-4 to TRBJ2-7; maybe TRBD2 (6 bases). This CDR3 spans 13 amino acids. CDR1 and CDR2 (germline): SGHNT, YYREEE (reference sequence). V lost 1 base to trimming and J lost 7 bases, with 12 bases between them.

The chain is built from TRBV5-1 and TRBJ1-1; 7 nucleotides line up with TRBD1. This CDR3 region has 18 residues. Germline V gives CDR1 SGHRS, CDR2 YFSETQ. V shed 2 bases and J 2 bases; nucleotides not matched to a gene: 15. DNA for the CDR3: TGCGCCAGCAGCTTATTCGGACAGGTCCTAAGGGGAAACACTGAAGCTTTCTTT. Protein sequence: CASSLFGQVLRGNTEAFF. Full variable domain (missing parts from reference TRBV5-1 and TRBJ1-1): KAGVTQTPRYLIKTRGQQVTLSCSPISGHRSVSWYQQTPGQGLQFLFEYFSETQRNKGNFPGRFSGRQFSNSRSEMNVSTLELGDSALYLCASSLFGQVLRGNTEAFFGQGTRLTVV.

The CDR3, as DNA: TGCGCCAGCAGCTTGGGTCTAGCGGGGGCCCGCGAAGATACGCAGTATTTT. Protein: CASSLGLAGAREDTQYF. V is TRBV5-1 and J is TRBJ2-3; 10 positions agree with TRBD2. There are 17 residues in the CDR3. Germline CDR1 SGHRS, CDR2 YFSETQ. V trimming: 0 bases; J trimming: 5 bases; junction bases outside the gene matches: 9.

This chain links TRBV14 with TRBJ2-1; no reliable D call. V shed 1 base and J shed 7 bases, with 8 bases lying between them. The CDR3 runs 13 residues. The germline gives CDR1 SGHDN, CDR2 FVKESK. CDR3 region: CASSQVSRNEQFF. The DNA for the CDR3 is TGTGCCAGCAGCCAAGTTTCTAGGAATGAGCAGTTCTTC.

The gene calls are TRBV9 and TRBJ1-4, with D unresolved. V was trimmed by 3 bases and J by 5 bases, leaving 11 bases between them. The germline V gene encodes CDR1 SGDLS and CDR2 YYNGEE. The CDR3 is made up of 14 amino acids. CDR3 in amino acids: CASSEQLQNEKLFF. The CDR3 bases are TGTGCCAGCAGCGAACAGTTACAGAATGAAAAACTGTTTTTT.

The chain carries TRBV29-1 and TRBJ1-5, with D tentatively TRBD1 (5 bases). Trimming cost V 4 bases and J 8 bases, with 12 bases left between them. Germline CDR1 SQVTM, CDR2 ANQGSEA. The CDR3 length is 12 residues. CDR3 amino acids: CSVGDFGEPQHF. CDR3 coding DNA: TGCAGCGTTGGGGACTTCGGAGAGCCCCAGCATTTT.

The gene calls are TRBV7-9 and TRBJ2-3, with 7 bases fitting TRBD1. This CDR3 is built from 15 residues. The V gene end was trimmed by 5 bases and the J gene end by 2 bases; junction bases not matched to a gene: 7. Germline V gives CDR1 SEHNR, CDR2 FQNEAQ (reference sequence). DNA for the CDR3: TGTGCCAGCAGCGCCAGACAGGGATCCACAGATACGCAGTATTTT. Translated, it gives CASSARQGSTDTQYF.

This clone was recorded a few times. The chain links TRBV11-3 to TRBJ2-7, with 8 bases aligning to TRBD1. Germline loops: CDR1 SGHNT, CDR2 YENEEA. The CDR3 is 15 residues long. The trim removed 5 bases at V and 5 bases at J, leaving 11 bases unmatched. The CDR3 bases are TGTGCCAGCAGCCAATCCAAGGACAGGGATCACGAGCAGTACGTC. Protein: CASSQSKDRDHEQYV.

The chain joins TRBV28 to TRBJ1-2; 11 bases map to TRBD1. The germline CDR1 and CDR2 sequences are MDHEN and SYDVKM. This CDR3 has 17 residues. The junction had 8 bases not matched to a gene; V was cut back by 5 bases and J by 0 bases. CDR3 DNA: TGTGCCAGCAGTCCTTGGGACAGGGGGAGGCCTAACTATGGCTACACCTTC. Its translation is CASSPWDRGRPNYGYTF.

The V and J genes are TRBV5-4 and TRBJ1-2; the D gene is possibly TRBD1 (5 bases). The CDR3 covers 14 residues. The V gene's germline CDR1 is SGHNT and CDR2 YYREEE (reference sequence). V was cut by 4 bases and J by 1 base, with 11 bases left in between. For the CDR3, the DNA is TGTGCCAGCAGCCCCGACAGTAATAACTATGGCTACACCTTC. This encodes CASSPDSNNYGYTF.

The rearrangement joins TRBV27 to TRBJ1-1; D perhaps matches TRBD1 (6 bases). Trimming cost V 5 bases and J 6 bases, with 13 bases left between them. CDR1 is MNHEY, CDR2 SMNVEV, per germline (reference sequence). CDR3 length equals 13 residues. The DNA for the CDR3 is TGTGCCAGCAGTCTGAGGGGGAAGGCTGAAGCTTTCTTT. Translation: CASSLRGKAEAFF.

DNA for the CDR3: TGTGCCAGTAGTATCCTTGGACTAGCGGGCCCGCTTTTCCCCTTATTTTACGAGCAGTACGTC. Translated: CASSILGLAGPLFPLFYEQYV. This chain uses TRBV19 with TRBJ2-7, with 11 bases aligning to TRBD2. The CDR3 is made up of 21 amino acids. CDR1 is LNHDA, CDR2 SQIVND, per germline (reference sequence). V was clipped by 3 bases and J by 4 bases; unmatched bases: 23.

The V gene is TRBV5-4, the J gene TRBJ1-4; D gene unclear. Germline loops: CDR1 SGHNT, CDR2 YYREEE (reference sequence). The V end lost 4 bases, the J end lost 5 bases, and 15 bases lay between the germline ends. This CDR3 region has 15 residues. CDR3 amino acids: CASSPGRPPNEKLFF. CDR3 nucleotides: TGTGCCAGCAGCCCGGGGAGACCCCCCAATGAAAAACTGTTTTTT.

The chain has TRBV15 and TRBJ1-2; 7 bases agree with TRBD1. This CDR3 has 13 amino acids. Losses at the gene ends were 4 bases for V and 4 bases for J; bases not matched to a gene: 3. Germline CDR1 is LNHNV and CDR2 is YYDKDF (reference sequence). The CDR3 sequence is CATSTAGGYGYTF. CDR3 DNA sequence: TGTGCCACCAGCACTGCAGGGGGCTATGGCTACACCTTC.

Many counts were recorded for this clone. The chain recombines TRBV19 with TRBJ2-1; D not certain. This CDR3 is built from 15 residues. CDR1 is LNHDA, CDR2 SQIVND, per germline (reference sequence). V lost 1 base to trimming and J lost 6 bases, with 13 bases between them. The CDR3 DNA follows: TGTGCCAGTAGTATAGGAGGCCGGCAGAGCAATGAGCAGTTCTTC. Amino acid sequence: CASSIGGRQSNEQFF.

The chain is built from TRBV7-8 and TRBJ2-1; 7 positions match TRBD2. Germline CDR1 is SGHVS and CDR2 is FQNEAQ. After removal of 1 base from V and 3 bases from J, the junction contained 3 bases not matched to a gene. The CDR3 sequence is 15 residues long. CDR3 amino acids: CASSLDGGSYNEQFF. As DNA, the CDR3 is TGTGCCAGCAGCTTAGATGGCGGGAGCTACAATGAGCAGTTCTTC.

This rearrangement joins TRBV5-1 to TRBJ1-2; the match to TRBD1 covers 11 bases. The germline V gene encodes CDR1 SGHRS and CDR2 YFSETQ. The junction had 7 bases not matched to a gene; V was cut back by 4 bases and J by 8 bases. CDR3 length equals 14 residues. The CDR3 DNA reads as TGCGCCAGCAGCCTCGGACAGGGGGCTTTGGGCTACACCTTC. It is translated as CASSLGQGALGYTF.

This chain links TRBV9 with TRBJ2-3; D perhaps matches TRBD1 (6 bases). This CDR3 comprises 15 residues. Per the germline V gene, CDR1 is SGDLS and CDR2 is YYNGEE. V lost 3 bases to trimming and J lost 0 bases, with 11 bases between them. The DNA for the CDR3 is TGTGCCAGCAGCGGACAGGAGTTGAGCACAGATACGCAGTATTTT. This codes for CASSGQELSTDTQYF.

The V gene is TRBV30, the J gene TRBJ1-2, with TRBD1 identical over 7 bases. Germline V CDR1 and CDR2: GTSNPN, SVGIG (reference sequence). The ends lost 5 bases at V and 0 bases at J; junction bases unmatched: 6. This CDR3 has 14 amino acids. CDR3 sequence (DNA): TGTGCCTGGTCGACAGGGACCTCTAACTATGGCTACACCTTC. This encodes CAWSTGTSNYGYTF.